This TCR beta chain was profiled in a study of cytomegalovirus exposure and HLA in healthy donors. For the study at large: A preliminary data release comprised roughly 85 million unique TCRs obtained from HLA-typed donors. Study results and caveats: In a later analysis, a missense DCLRE1C variant was linked to TCR beta V- and J-gene trimming.

The primer mix had 60 Vbeta and 13 Jbeta primers. TCRdb keeps only in-frame clones here, not all; method: immunoSEQ multiplex PCR. The top ten clones hold approximately 8.8% of a sample with some 140,000 clones, roughly 80% of them seen once. Germline V CDR1 and CDR2: SGHTA, FQGNSA. This CDR3 is built from 13 residues. The J segment lost 4 bases and the V segment lost 6 bases, leaving 5 bases of the junction unmatched. A word on this clone: Its antigen is unidentified.

This clonotype originated in a woman in her forties or fifties in good health and CMV-seropositive. The material sequenced was PBMCs. V is TRBV7-2 and J is TRBJ2-5, with 7 bases that match TRBD1. CDR3 DNA sequence: TGTGCCAGCAGGTCCAGGGGGTTAGAGACCCAGTACTTC. As protein: CASRSRGLETQYF.